This T cell receptor beta chain derives from a study of cytomegalovirus exposure and HLA in healthy donors. The CDR3 contains 14 residues. Germline V gives CDR1 SGHNT, CDR2 YENEEA. V was pared by 4 bases and J by 6 bases, with 0 bases of the junction left unmatched. Clones were sequenced by immunoSEQ multiplex PCR, and TCRdb holds only the in-frame ones, with some missing. The sample carries about 190,000 clones, approximately 85% recorded once. Material: PBMCs. The rearrangement joins TRBV11-3 to TRBJ2-3; TRBD2 matches 14 bases. The sequence was obtained from a woman aged 18-29 years in good health and CMV-seronegative. The CDR3 spells CASSWTSGGDTQYF. The CDR3 DNA follows: TGTGCCAGCAGCTGGACTAGCGGGGGGGATACGCAGTATTTT. The whole variable domain, filled in from reference TRBV11-3 and TRBJ2-3, reads EAGVVQSPRYKIIEKKQPVAFWCNPISGHNTLYWYLQNLGQGPELLIRYENEEAVDDSQLPKDRFSAERLKGVDSTLKIQPAELGDSAVYLCASSWTSGGDTQYFGPGTRLTVL.